Listed here are 23 T cell receptor beta chains from one sample, sequenced in a study of technical replicates of blood from several donors. Using immunoSEQ multiplex PCR, the repertoire was profiled, and TCRdb retains in-frame clones only, with some absent. The sample has 65,000 to 70,000 clones; 88% are singletons. Sequencing used PBMCs. These receptors all come from a human donor in good health. Some clones in this sample may be carry-over from other donors' samples.

This clone was recorded only once. The chain is built from TRBV7-6 and TRBJ2-3; 9 positions agree with TRBD2. V was pared by 2 bases and J by 7 bases, with 4 bases of the junction left unmatched. This CDR3 region has 14 residues. Germline V lookup: CDR1 SGHVS, CDR2 FNYEAQ. Written as DNA, the CDR3 is TGTGCCAGCAGCTTACGCCTAGCGGGGAATACGCAGTATTTT. Protein: CASSLRLAGNTQYF.

V is TRBV7-3 and J is TRBJ1-2; a weak D match, TRBD1 (6 bases). This CDR3 contains 10 residues. CDR1 is SGHTA, CDR2 FQGTGA, per germline. Trimming left V 11 bases short and J 7 bases short, with 11 bases between. CDR3 amino acids: CAPRGAGYTF. DNA for the CDR3: TGTGCCCCGCGGGGGGCTGGCTACACCTTC.

This chain links TRBV6-5 with TRBJ2-7; no firm D call. Trimming cost V 11 bases and J 3 bases, with 23 bases left between them. CDR1 is MNHEY and CDR2 is SVGAGI in the germline V gene. The CDR3 length is 15 residues. The CDR3 protein is CASALGGLDLYEQYF. The CDR3 DNA reads TGTGCCTCAGCCCTAGGTGGCCTCGACCTCTACGAGCAGTACTTC.

The V call is TRBV6-5, the J call TRBJ2-7; 9 bases map to TRBD1. The CDR3 consists of 15 residues. The germline gives CDR1 MNHEY, CDR2 SVGAGI. The trim removed 4 bases at V and 3 bases at J, leaving 7 bases unmatched. For the CDR3, the DNA is TGTGCCAGCAGTTTGACAGGGGGTCTGCTCTACGAGCAGTACTTC. Residues: CASSLTGGLLYEQYF.

The chain couples TRBV7-6 to TRBJ2-5; 9 bases fit TRBD1. Germline V CDR1 and CDR2: SGHVS, FNYEAQ. This CDR3 contains 15 residues. V lost 7 bases to trimming and J lost 5 bases; unmatched junction nucleotides: 11. The CDR3 reads CASTRDREARETQYF. The CDR3 nucleotides are TGTGCCAGCACCAGGGACAGGGAAGCTCGGGAGACCCAGTACTTC.

DNA of the CDR3: TGCGCCAGCAGTGCGGACAGGACAGATACGCAGTATTTT. Translated: CASSADRTDTQYF. The chain joins TRBV10-2 to TRBJ2-3, with 7 bases aligning to TRBD1. Unmatched junction bases numbered 1, after V lost 4 bases and J lost 3 bases. Germline-derived CDR1 and CDR2 are WSHSY and SAAADI. The CDR3 is 13 residues long.

This sequence joins TRBV5-1 and TRBJ2-5; 11 nucleotides agree with TRBD2. Germline CDR1 is SGHRS and CDR2 is YFSETQ. This CDR3 region has 16 residues. V lost 3 bases, J lost 1 base, and 5 bases stayed unmatched. CDR3: CASSWRLAGSQETQYF. The DNA for the CDR3 is TGCGCCAGCAGCTGGCGACTAGCGGGGAGCCAAGAGACCCAGTACTTC.

This clone appeared a single time. The chain recombines TRBV10-3 with TRBJ1-2; TRBD1 matches at 7 bases. The junction had 7 bases not matched to a gene; V was cut back by 5 bases and J by 1 base. The CDR3 is 15 residues long. Germline lookup yields CDR1 ENHRY and CDR2 SYGVKD. The CDR3 reads CAISNAGGGNYGYTF. CDR3 nucleotides: TGTGCCATCAGTAATGCAGGGGGAGGTAACTATGGCTACACCTTC.

The chain couples TRBV5-1 to TRBJ2-3, with TRBD2 matching 10 bases. Germline assignment: CDR1 SGHRS and CDR2 YFSETQ. The CDR3 has 14 residues. With 3 bases clipped from V and 4 bases from J, the junction kept 2 bases outside the gene matches. The CDR3 region has the DNA TGCGCCAGCAGCTGGACTAGCGGAGCAGATACGCAGTATTTT. It translates to CASSWTSGADTQYF.

The chain recombines TRBV10-3 with TRBJ2-7; 11 nucleotides agree with TRBD1. The germline V gene encodes CDR1 ENHRY and CDR2 SYGVKD. Trimming took 7 bases from V and 5 from J; bases not matched to a gene: 4. The CDR3 loop spans 13 amino acids. This CDR3 is CAITPGQGDEQYF. CDR3 coding DNA: TGTGCCATCACCCCGGGACAGGGGGACGAGCAGTACTTC.

The gene calls are TRBV7-7 and TRBJ2-3, with 11 bases fitting TRBD1. The germline CDR1 and CDR2 sequences are SSHAT and FNYEAQ (reference sequence). Germline trimming cut 4 bases from V and 4 bases from J; bases unmatched to any gene: 4. The CDR3 sequence is 15 residues long. The CDR3 spells CASSSGTGGADTQYF. CDR3 in DNA: TGTGCCAGCAGCTCCGGGACAGGGGGTGCAGATACGCAGTATTTT.

The V call is TRBV4-3, the J call TRBJ2-7; TRBD1 agrees at 11 bases. The V gene's germline CDR1 is LGHNA and CDR2 YSLEER. CDR3 length equals 17 residues. The ends lost 0 bases at V and 2 bases at J; junction bases unmatched: 6. CDR3 sequence: CASSQDWRDRGAYEQYF. The CDR3 bases are TGCGCCAGCAGCCAAGATTGGAGGGACAGGGGGGCCTACGAGCAGTACTTC.

The chain carries TRBV2 and TRBJ2-2, with TRBD1 identical over 7 bases. J lost 6 bases, V lost 3 bases, and 10 bases had no gene match. Per the germline V gene, CDR1 is SNHLY and CDR2 is FYNNEI. This CDR3 is 16 amino acids long. The CDR3 DNA is TGTGCCAGCAGTGATGACAGGGTGGACATTGCCGGGGAGCTGTTTTTT. It is translated as CASSDDRVDIAGELFF.

The chain is built from TRBV10-3 and TRBJ2-4; D gene unclear. Germline CDR1 reads ENHRY; CDR2 reads SYGVKD. The CDR3 spans 16 residues. With 4 bases removed from V and 1 base from J, the gap between germline ends came to 14 bases. The CDR3 sequence is CAISAGSAGAKNIQYF. For the CDR3, the DNA is TGTGCCATCAGTGCCGGGTCAGCCGGGGCCAAAAACATTCAGTACTTC.

This sequence joins TRBV28 and TRBJ2-7; D is possibly TRBD2 (6 bases). V was pared by 8 bases and J by 5 bases, with 13 bases between. Germline assignment: CDR1 MDHEN and CDR2 SYDVKM. There are 12 residues in the CDR3. The CDR3 here is CASRSSVHEQYF. CDR3 coding DNA: TGTGCCAGCCGCTCTAGCGTGCACGAGCAGTACTTC.

This CDR3 reads CASSQVGGRNYNEQFF. The CDR3 coding sequence is TGTGCCAGCAGCCAAGTCGGGGGACGGAACTACAATGAGCAGTTCTTC. The J gene is TRBJ2-1, the V gene TRBV4-2; tentative D call: TRBD2 (6 bases). Trimming removed 1 base at V and 3 bases at J, with 13 bases between. The CDR3 runs 16 residues. Germline lookup yields CDR1 LGHNA and CDR2 YNFKEQ.

This rearrangement joins TRBV4-3 to TRBJ2-7; TRBD1 is a possible D gene (5 bases). The CDR3 extends over 14 amino acids. Trimming pared 0 bases from V and 8 bases from J, leaving 14 bases between. In germline, CDR1 is LGHNA, CDR2 YSLEER. The CDR3: CASSQDGIRQKQYF. CDR3 sequence (DNA): TGCGCCAGCAGCCAAGATGGGATACGACAGAAGCAGTACTTC.

The chain recombines TRBV7-2 with TRBJ2-7; D uncertain. Germline assignment: CDR1 SGHTA and CDR2 FQGNSA. The ends were cut back, 4 bases at V and 2 bases at J, with 3 bases in the middle. The CDR3 has 11 amino acids. Here the CDR3 DNA reads TGTGCCAGCAGCTCAACCTACGAGCAGTACTTC. Translated, it gives CASSSTYEQYF.

The rearrangement links TRBV5-1 to TRBJ2-3, with TRBD2 identical over 7 bases. Germline V gives CDR1 SGHRS, CDR2 YFSETQ. The CDR3 totals 14 residues. The J segment lost 2 bases and the V segment lost 5 bases, leaving 5 bases of the junction unmatched. CDR3 in DNA: TGCGCCAGCAGACTAGCGCCCTCCACAGATACGCAGTATTTT. This encodes CASRLAPSTDTQYF. Full variable domain (outside the CDR3, taken from reference TRBV5-1 and TRBJ2-3): KAGVTQTPRYLIKTRGQQVTLSCSPISGHRSVSWYQQTPGQGLQFLFEYFSETQRNKGNFPGRFSGRQFSNSRSEMNVSTLELGDSALYLCASRLAPSTDTQYFGPGTRLTVL.

The rearrangement uses TRBV4-1 and TRBJ2-7, with TRBD2 identical over 7 bases. Losses at the gene ends were 6 bases for V and 3 bases for J; bases not matched to a gene: 11. Germline V gene lookup returns CDR1 MGHRA and CDR2 YSYEKL. The CDR3 is 15 amino acids. CDR3 nucleotide sequence: TGCGCCAGCAGGTTTGGGCCAGCGGGGTTCTACGAGCAGTACTTC. Translation gives CASRFGPAGFYEQYF.

The sample holds one count of this clone. J is TRBJ2-7 and V is TRBV28; 8 bases match TRBD1. Germline trimming cut 8 bases from V and 1 base from J; bases unmatched to any gene: 7. The CDR3 totals 14 residues. Germline values: CDR1 MDHEN, CDR2 SYDVKM. The DNA for the CDR3 is TGTGCCAGCCTCACCCAGGGGGCGTCCTACGAGCAGTACTTC. This sequence encodes CASLTQGASYEQYF.

V is TRBV19 and J is TRBJ1-2, with 9 positions matching TRBD1. After removal of 5 bases from V and 7 bases from J, the junction contained 8 bases not matched to a gene. In germline, CDR1 is LNHDA, CDR2 SQIVND (reference sequence). The CDR3 is 14 amino acids. Here the CDR3 DNA reads TGTGCCAGTAGTCCGGACAGGGGAGGGGCTGGCTACACCTTC. It specifies CASSPDRGGAGYTF. The full variable domain, with the rest looked up from reference TRBV19 and TRBJ1-2, is DGGITQSPKYLFRKEGQNVTLSCEQNLNHDAMYWYRQDPGQGLRLIYYSQIVNDFQKGDIAEGYSVSREKKESFPLTVTSAQKNPTAFYLCASSPDRGGAGYTFGSGTRLTVV.

The table lists this clone with a few counts. This chain links TRBV15 with TRBJ2-7; D unclear. Germline assignment: CDR1 LNHNV and CDR2 YYDKDF (reference sequence). The CDR3 is 13 residues long. V lost 6 bases to trimming and J lost 0 bases, with 9 bases between them. The CDR3 nucleotides are TGTGCCACCAGACTCGATAGCTCCTACGAGCAGTACTTC. Its protein product is CATRLDSSYEQYF.